This T cell receptor beta chain was sequenced during a study of blood T cell repertoires in COVID-19 (dated by TCRdb to the early 2020s). Context from the whole study: Samples covering the acute and convalescent phases of COVID-19 were provided by collaborators in the United States, Italy and Spain. The prospective study material was composed of cDNA or gDNA derived from T cells, B-cell-depleted T cells, or PBMCs. Nearly every sample came with metadata listing a de-identified subject ID, COVID-19 status, age in years and sex. Subjects who had been exposed to COVID-19, were actively infected with it, or had recovered from it provided the deeply sampled blood TCRbeta repertoires that made up the dataset. The repertoires were released in a freely available public database intended as a resource for research on the immune response to SARS-CoV-2. Where available, HLA class I and class II types were obtained from metadata supplied by the sample provider rather than from assay-based typing. Samples were obtained from the ongoing ImmuneRACE study (first 160 participants) and from 1,254 subjects provided by 6 global collaborators. The research as a whole found: Clinical and demographic metadata were provided uncurated, with the amount varying by source and participant.

In this sample, this clone turned up a few times. The antigen this receptor binds is unknown. No base-level quality is on record; no much larger clone is a single base apart. Trimming takes 4 bases from V and 8 bases from J, and the germline ends sit 16 bases apart. Based on the germline V gene, the CDR1 and CDR2 sequences are SGDLS and YYNGEE. Reading from cysteine to phenylalanine, the CDR3 counts 14 amino acids. This entry keeps only the CDR3 DNA: 42 bases, framed from base 1. The immunoSEQ Assay, a bias-controlled multiplex PCR, was used to amplify TCRbeta CDR3 regions from genomic DNA. In the paper's pipeline: Nucleated cell counts per sample were estimated from amplification of reference gene primers within the assay. To quantify the absolute abundance of each unique TCRbeta CDR3 rearrangement, sequence reads were collapsed and filtered. For each sample, productive Simpson clonality was calculated as the square root of Simpson's diversity index over productive rearrangements. The table comes from immuneACCESS by way of TCRdb, which keeps in-frame sequences with V and J called. Part of the clones is missing from these tables; in studies checked, under half for an unresolved V gene and the rest for unknown reasons. The V and J calls and clone size are taken from that table; D and trimming were inferred from the DNA. This sample has 140,000 to 150,000 clones in its table, and roughly four fifths of those were observed once. Clones ranked in the top ten supply around 3.2% of the sample.

In the prospective study, participants were roughly 18 to 95 years old, resided in fewer than 25 geographic areas of the United States, and were enrolled through a virtual design. To assign participants to cohorts, the prospective study relied on clinical history that participants themselves reported in a screening survey and a study questionnaire. Mobile phlebotomists in the prospective study collected whole blood, serum and a nasopharyngeal or oropharyngeal swab from every participant. Prospective study participants could optionally give additional blood draws and questionnaires over an approximately two-month period. Blood samples from the prospective study were shipped frozen or at room temperature prior to DNA extraction.

Sequencing used PBMCs or T cells enriched from blood (not recorded which). The sequence came from a woman aged 45-65 years with acute COVID-19. The sequence joins TRBV9 to TRBJ2-1; a tentative D match to TRBD2 spans 6 bases. The base sequence is TGTGCCAGCAGCCCTAGAGGGAGGCTAGATGAGCAGTTCTTC. This sequence encodes CASSPRGRLDEQFF.